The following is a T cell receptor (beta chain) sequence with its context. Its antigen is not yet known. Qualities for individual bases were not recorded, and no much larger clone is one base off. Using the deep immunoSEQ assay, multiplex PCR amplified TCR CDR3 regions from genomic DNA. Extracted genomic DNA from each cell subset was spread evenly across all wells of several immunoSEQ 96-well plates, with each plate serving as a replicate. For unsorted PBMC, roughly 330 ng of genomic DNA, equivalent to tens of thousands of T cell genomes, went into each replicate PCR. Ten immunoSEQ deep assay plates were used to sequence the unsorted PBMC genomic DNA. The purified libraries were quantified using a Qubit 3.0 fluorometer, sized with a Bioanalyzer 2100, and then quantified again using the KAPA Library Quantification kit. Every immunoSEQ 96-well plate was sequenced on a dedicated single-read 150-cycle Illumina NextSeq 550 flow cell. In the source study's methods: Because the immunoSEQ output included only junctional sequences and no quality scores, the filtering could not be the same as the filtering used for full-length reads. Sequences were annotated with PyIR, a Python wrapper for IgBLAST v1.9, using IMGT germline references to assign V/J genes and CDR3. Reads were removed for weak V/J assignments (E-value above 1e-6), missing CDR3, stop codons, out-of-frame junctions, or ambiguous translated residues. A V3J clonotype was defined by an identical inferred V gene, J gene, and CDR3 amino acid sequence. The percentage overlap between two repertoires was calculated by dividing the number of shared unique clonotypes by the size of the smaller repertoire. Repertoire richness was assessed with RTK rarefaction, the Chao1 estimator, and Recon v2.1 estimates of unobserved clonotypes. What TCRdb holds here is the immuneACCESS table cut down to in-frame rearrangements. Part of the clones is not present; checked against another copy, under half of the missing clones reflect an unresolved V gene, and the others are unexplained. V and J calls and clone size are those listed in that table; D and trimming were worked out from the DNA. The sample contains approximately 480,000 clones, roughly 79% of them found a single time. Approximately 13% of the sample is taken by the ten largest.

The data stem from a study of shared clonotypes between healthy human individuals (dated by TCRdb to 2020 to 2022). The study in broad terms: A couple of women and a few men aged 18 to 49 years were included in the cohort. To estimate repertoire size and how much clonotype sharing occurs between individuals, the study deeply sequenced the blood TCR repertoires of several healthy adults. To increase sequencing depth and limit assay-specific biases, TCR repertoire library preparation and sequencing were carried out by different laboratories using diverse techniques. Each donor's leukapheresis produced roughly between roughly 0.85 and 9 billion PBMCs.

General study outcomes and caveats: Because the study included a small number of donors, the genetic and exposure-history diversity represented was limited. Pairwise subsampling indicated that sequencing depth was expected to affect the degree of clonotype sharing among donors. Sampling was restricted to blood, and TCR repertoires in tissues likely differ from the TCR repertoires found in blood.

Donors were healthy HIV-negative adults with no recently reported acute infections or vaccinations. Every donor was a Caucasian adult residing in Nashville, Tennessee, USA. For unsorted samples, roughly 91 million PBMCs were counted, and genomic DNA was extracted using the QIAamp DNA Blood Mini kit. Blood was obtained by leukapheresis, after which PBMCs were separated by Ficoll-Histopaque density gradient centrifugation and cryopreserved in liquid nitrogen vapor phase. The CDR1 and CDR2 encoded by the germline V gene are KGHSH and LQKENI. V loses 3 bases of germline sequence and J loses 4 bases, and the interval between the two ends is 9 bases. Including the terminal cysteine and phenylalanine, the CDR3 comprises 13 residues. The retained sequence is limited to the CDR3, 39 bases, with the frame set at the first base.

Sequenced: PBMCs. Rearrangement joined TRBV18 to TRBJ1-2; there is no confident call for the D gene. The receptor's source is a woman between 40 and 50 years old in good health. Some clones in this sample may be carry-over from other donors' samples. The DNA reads TGTGCCAGCTCACCCAGCGCTGCCTATGGCTACACCTTC. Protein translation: CASSPSAAYGYTF.